A selection of T cell receptor beta chains follows, all from one sample in a study of response to subunit inactivated influenza vaccine. MiXCR, applied by TCRdb to the RT-PCR reads, yields one record per CDR3 protein. The data hold about 500,000 distinct CDR3 sequences, with 15% to 20% observed a single time. The material sequenced was CD4+ T cells sorted from PBMCs, taken around 25 months after vaccination. Receptor source: a man aged 50 to 75 who received an inactivated influenza vaccine. Both conserved end residues are part of each CDR3. Fields, in order: J gene, V gene, clone size, D gene, CDR3 DNA, CDR3 protein. The D gene is left open where the match is weak. Not all rows give a size; the values are once, few, many and, for expanded clones, a class.

j_call: TRBJ2-3; v_call: TRBV6-5; clone_size: NA; d_call: NA; cdr3_nt: TGTGCCAGCAGTTACTCGGCTTACACAGATACGCAGTATTTT; cdr3_aa: CASSYSAYTDTQYF
j_call: TRBJ2-1; v_call: TRBV12-3/TRBV12-4; clone_size: NA; d_call: NA; cdr3_nt: TGTGCCAGCACGGAAAGGGCGGGGGAGCAGTTCTTC; cdr3_aa: CASTERAGEQFF
j_call: TRBJ2-1; v_call: TRBV9; clone_size: NA; d_call: NA; cdr3_nt: TGTGCCAGCAGCGTAGGTAGAAACAATGAGCAGTTCTTC; cdr3_aa: CASSVGRNNEQFF
j_call: TRBJ2-2; v_call: TRBV15; clone_size: few; d_call: NA; cdr3_nt: TGTGCCACCACCGCCAGGAGGTACACCGGGGAGCTGTTTTTT; cdr3_aa: CATTARRYTGELFF
j_call: TRBJ2-3; v_call: TRBV2; clone_size: many; d_call: NA; cdr3_nt: TGTGCCAGCAGTAGTAGTGAAGGGCGTCTGGATACGCAGTATTTT; cdr3_aa: CASSSSEGRLDTQYF
j_call: TRBJ2-1; v_call: TRBV7-9; clone_size: NA; d_call: TRBD2; cdr3_nt: TGTGCCAGCACCCCGTCGACTAGCTTGGGGTCCAATGAGCAGTTCTTC; cdr3_aa: CASTPSTSLGSNEQFF
j_call: TRBJ2-2; v_call: TRBV9; clone_size: many; d_call: NA; cdr3_nt: TGTGCCAGCAGCGTAGAGCCGGGGGCCGGGGAGCTGTTTTTT; cdr3_aa: CASSVEPGAGELFF
j_call: TRBJ2-1; v_call: TRBV7-2; clone_size: few; d_call: NA; cdr3_nt: TGTGCCAGCAGCTTACCACCAGGAGGGAGTTGGTTCTTC; cdr3_aa: CASSLPPGGSWFF
j_call: TRBJ2-2; v_call: TRBV9; clone_size: NA; d_call: TRBD1; cdr3_nt: TGTGCCAGCAGCGTAGGAGTACGCAGGGGGAACGGGGAGCTGTTTTTT; cdr3_aa: CASSVGVRRGNGELFF
j_call: TRBJ2-1; v_call: TRBV10-3; clone_size: NA; d_call: TRBD2; cdr3_nt: TGTGCCATCAGTGAAGCTCGACTAGCGGAGTACAATGAGCAGTTCTTC; cdr3_aa: CAISEARLAEYNEQFF
j_call: TRBJ2-7; v_call: TRBV29-1; clone_size: NA; d_call: NA; cdr3_nt: TGCAGCGTTGATTCAGGGCGCGACGAGCAGTACTTC; cdr3_aa: CSVDSGRDEQYF
j_call: TRBJ1-2; v_call: TRBV29-1; clone_size: NA; d_call: NA; cdr3_nt: TGCAGCGTTGTATTGGTGGAGGTCTATGGCTACACCTTC; cdr3_aa: CSVVLVEVYGYTF
j_call: TRBJ2-1; v_call: TRBV5-1; clone_size: many; d_call: TRBD1; cdr3_nt: TGCGCCAGTTCTCCGGGACAGCTATACAATGAGCAGTTCTTC; cdr3_aa: CASSPGQLYNEQFF
j_call: TRBJ2-5; v_call: TRBV7-8; clone_size: NA; d_call: NA; cdr3_nt: TGTGCCAGCAGCTTAGGGGAAGGACAGACCCAGTACTTC; cdr3_aa: CASSLGEGQTQYF
j_call: TRBJ2-6; v_call: TRBV10-3; clone_size: NA; d_call: TRBD1; cdr3_nt: TGTGCCATCAGTGGACAGGGGGTTTCCTCTGGGGCCAACGTCCTGACTTTC; cdr3_aa: CAISGQGVSSGANVLTF
j_call: TRBJ2-7; v_call: TRBV5-1; clone_size: NA; d_call: NA; cdr3_nt: TGCGCCAGCAGCTTGCTCGAGACTGAATACTACGAGCAGTACTTC; cdr3_aa: CASSLLETEYYEQYF
j_call: TRBJ2-2; v_call: TRBV2; clone_size: NA; d_call: TRBD1; cdr3_nt: TGTGCCAGCTCTTGGGGGACAGGGGGGAACACCGGGGAGCTGTTTTTT; cdr3_aa: CASSWGTGGNTGELFF
j_call: TRBJ2-1; v_call: TRBV24-1; clone_size: few; d_call: TRBD2; cdr3_nt: TGTGCCACCAGTGACCGCGGGGGGAGCTCCTACAATGAGCAGTTCTTC; cdr3_aa: CATSDRGGSSYNEQFF
j_call: TRBJ2-2; v_call: TRBV11-3; clone_size: NA; d_call: TRBD1; cdr3_nt: TGTGCCAGCAGCCCACAGGGGATAGGCACCGGGGAGCTGTTTTTT; cdr3_aa: CASSPQGIGTGELFF
j_call: TRBJ2-5; v_call: TRBV28; clone_size: few; d_call: NA; cdr3_nt: TGTGCCAGCACCTCAAAGCCGGAGACCCAGTACTTC; cdr3_aa: CASTSKPETQYF
j_call: TRBJ2-5; v_call: TRBV27; clone_size: few; d_call: NA; cdr3_nt: TGTGCCAGCAGTTGGGGGGAGCAGGAGACCCAGTACTTC; cdr3_aa: CASSWGEQETQYF
j_call: TRBJ2-2; v_call: TRBV6-5; clone_size: NA; d_call: TRBD1; cdr3_nt: TGTGCCAGCAGTTACGGCAGGGGGCGCAGCGGGGAGCTGTTTTTT; cdr3_aa: CASSYGRGRSGELFF
j_call: TRBJ2-1; v_call: TRBV18; clone_size: few; d_call: TRBD1; cdr3_nt: TGTGCCAGCTCACCGACAGGGGTCGATGAGCAGTTCTTC; cdr3_aa: CASSPTGVDEQFF
j_call: TRBJ2-3; v_call: TRBV5-1; clone_size: few; d_call: NA; cdr3_nt: TGCGCCAGCACCCAGGGGGCGGGAGGAGGAGCAGATACGCAGTATTTT; cdr3_aa: CASTQGAGGGADTQYF
j_call: TRBJ2-6; v_call: TRBV10-1; clone_size: NA; d_call: NA; cdr3_nt: TGCGCCAGCAGTGACCCGAGGGGGGTCTCTGGGGCCAACGTCCTGACTTTC; cdr3_aa: CASSDPRGVSGANVLTF
j_call: TRBJ2-7; v_call: TRBV25-1; clone_size: few; d_call: TRBD1; cdr3_nt: TGTGCCAGCAGTGACCGGGACAGTATACGAGAGCAGTACTTC; cdr3_aa: CASSDRDSIREQYF
j_call: TRBJ2-3; v_call: TRBV12-3/TRBV12-4; clone_size: few; d_call: TRBD1; cdr3_nt: TGTGCCAGCAGCGGGACAGCGACTAGCACAGATACGCAGTATTTT; cdr3_aa: CASSGTATSTDTQYF
j_call: TRBJ2-2; v_call: TRBV12-3/TRBV12-4; clone_size: many; d_call: TRBD2; cdr3_nt: TGTGCCAGCAGTCGCCCTAGCGGGATCACCGGGGAGCTGTTTTTT; cdr3_aa: CASSRPSGITGELFF
j_call: TRBJ2-3; v_call: TRBV6-2/TRBV6-3; clone_size: NA; d_call: NA; cdr3_nt: TGTGCCAGCAGCAGACTAGAACTAGACAGCACAGATACGCAGTATTTT; cdr3_aa: CASSRLELDSTDTQYF
j_call: TRBJ2-7; v_call: TRBV7-3; clone_size: NA; d_call: TRBD1; cdr3_nt: TGTGCCAGCAGCCAAGACAGGGCTGGCGAGCAGTACTTC; cdr3_aa: CASSQDRAGEQYF
j_call: TRBJ2-3; v_call: TRBV20-1; clone_size: NA; d_call: NA; cdr3_nt: TGCAGTGCCATGGGTCCGGAGTCTAGCACAGATACGCAGTATTTT; cdr3_aa: CSAMGPESSTDTQYF